This TCR beta chain was found in a study of blood T cell repertoires in COVID-19. The wider study: In each case, the material was cDNA or gDNA derived from T cells, B-cell-depleted T cells, or PBMCs.

J lost 6 bases, V lost 5 bases, and 7 bases had no gene match. The CDR3 extends over 14 amino acids. CDR1 and CDR2 from the germline V gene are GTSNPN and SVGIG (reference sequence). Sequenced by immunoSEQ multiplex PCR; TCRdb stores in-frame clones only, minus some. Of under 200,000 clones listed, roughly 87% are singletons. Participants reported their clinical history, and cohort assignment relied on those reports. Recovered status applied to Cohort 3 donors who had two consecutive negative PCRs. It also applied to those with clearance or with symptom resolution. The TCR originated in a woman aged 45-65 years who had recovered from COVID-19. This chain joins TRBV30 and TRBJ1-2, with TRBD1 identical over 12 bases. The sample taken for sequencing was PBMCs or T cells enriched from blood (not recorded which). CDR3 region: CAWGTGGAAHGYTF. The CDR3 nucleotides read TGTGCCTGGGGGACAGGGGGCGCGGCCCATGGCTACACCTTC.